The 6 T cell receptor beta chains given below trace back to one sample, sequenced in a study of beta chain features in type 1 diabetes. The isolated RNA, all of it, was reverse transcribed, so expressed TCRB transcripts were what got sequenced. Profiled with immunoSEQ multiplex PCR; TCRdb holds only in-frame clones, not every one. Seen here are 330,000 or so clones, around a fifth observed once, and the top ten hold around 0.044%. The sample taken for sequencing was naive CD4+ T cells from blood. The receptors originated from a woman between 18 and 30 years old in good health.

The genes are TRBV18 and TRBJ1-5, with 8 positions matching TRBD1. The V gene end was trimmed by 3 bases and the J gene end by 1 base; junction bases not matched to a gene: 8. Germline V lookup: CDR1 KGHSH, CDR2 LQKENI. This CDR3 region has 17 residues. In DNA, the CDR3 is TGTGCCAGCTCACCGCGATCCGGGACAGGCAGCAATCAGCCCCAGCATTTT. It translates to CASSPRSGTGSNQPQHF.

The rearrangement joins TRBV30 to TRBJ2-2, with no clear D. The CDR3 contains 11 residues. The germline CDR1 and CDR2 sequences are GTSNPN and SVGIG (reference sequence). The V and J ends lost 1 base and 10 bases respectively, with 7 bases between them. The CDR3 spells CAWSERQELFF. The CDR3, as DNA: TGTGCCTGGAGTGAAAGACAGGAGCTGTTTTTT.

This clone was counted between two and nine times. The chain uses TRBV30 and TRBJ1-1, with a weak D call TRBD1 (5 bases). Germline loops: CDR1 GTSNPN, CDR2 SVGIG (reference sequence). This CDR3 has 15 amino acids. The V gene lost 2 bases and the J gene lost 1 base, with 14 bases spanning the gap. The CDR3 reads CAWSTVPGENTEAFF. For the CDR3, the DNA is TGTGCCTGGAGTACAGTCCCGGGGGAGAACACTGAAGCTTTCTTT.

The CDR3 reads CASSPLTRDTEAFF. In nucleotides, the CDR3 is TGCGCCAGCAGCCCCTTGACCAGGGACACTGAAGCTTTCTTT. J is TRBJ1-1 and V is TRBV5-1; D may be TRBD1 (5 bases). CDR1 and CDR2 from the germline V gene are SGHRS and YFSETQ. Trimming removed 4 bases from V and 3 bases from J, with 13 bases in between. The CDR3 is made up of 14 amino acids.

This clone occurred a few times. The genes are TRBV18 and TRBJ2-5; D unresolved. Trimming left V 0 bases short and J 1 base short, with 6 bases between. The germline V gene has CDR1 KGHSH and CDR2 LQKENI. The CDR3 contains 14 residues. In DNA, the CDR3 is TGTGCCAGCTCACCACCGGCAACCCAAGAGACCCAGTACTTC. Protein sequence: CASSPPATQETQYF.

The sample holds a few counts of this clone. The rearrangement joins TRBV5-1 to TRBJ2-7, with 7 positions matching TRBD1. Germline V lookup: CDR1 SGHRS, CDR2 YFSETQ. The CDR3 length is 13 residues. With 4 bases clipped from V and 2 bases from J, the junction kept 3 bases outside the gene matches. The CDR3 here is CASSHDRAYEQYF. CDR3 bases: TGCGCCAGCAGCCACGACAGGGCCTACGAGCAGTACTTC.